The present T cell receptor (beta chain) was sequenced within a study of blood T cell repertoires in COVID-19. The protocol was immunoSEQ multiplex PCR, while the TCRdb copy is restricted to in-frame clones and leaves out a portion. Of some 230,000 clones in the sample, roughly 79% were seen once. Germline V gives CDR1 SQVTM, CDR2 ANQGSEA. The CDR3 spans 12 residues. Trimming removed 6 bases from V and 1 base from J, with 9 bases in between. The sequence derives from a man aged 35 to 55 who had recovered from COVID-19. The specimen was PBMCs or T cells enriched from blood (not recorded which). This chain connects TRBV29-1 to TRBJ1-1, with D unresolved. CDR3: CSVGTGNTEAFF. CDR3 in DNA: TGCAGCGTCGGTACGGGGAACACTGAAGCTTTCTTT.